Listed below are T cell receptor beta chains from one sample, sequenced in a study of blood T cell repertoires in COVID-19. Sequenced by immunoSEQ multiplex PCR; TCRdb stores in-frame clones only, minus some. This sample has 200,000 to 250,000 clones, with approximately 88% found just once. The sample consisted of PBMCs or T cells enriched from blood (not recorded which). These receptors originate from a woman in her 30s who had been exposed to COVID-19. CDR3s include the opening cysteine and the closing phenylalanine or tryptophan. A D gene is named only where the DNA matches it firmly. Only part of the rows carry a size: once, few, many, or a class if the clone is expanded.

>-|TRBJ2-1|TRBV29-1|19|-
CSVDEGTNPRKTARNEQFF
TGCAGCGTTGATGAGGGTACCAACCCACGAAAGACTGCGAGAAATGAGCAGTTCTTC
>TRBD1|TRBJ1-4|TRBV30|15|-
CAWSGQGAANEKLFF
TGTGCCTGGAGTGGACAGGGGGCTGCTAATGAAAAACTGTTTTTT
>-|TRBJ2-2|TRBV6-6|17|-
CASSHEEGLPNTGELFF
TGTGCCAGCAGTCACGAAGAGGGACTCCCAAACACCGGGGAGCTGTTTTTT
>-|TRBJ2-1|TRBV27|13|few
CASSLAAYNEQFF
TGTGCCAGCAGTTTAGCGGCTTACAATGAGCAGTTCTTC
>TRBD1|TRBJ2-1|TRBV2|15|-
CASEKDRVRYNEQFF
TGTGCCAGCGAAAAAGACAGGGTTCGATACAATGAGCAGTTCTTC
>-|TRBJ2-7|TRBV7-2|15|-
CASSLAAQGLGEQYF
TGTGCCAGCAGCTTAGCGGCTCAGGGCCTCGGCGAGCAGTACTTC
>TRBD2|TRBJ2-5|TRBV19|15|-
CASSTGLAVLETQYF
TGTGCCAGTAGTACCGGACTAGCGGTACTAGAGACCCAGTACTTC
>TRBD1|TRBJ2-6|TRBV5-1|20|-
CASSLVPGTGKAPGANVLTF
TGCGCCAGCAGCTTGGTTCCGGGGACAGGGAAGGCCCCGGGGGCCAACGTCCTGACTTTC
>TRBD1|TRBJ2-7|TRBV4-1|14|-
CASSQGQGAYEQYF
TGCGCCAGCAGCCAGGGACAGGGGGCATACGAGCAGTACTTC
>-|TRBJ1-2|TRBV7-9|13|-
CASSFTGGHGYTF
TGTGCCAGCAGCTTTACAGGTGGCCATGGCTACACCTTC
>-|TRBJ1-2|TRBV15|13|-
CATSRGSGGGYTF
TGTGCCACCAGCAGAGGATCCGGCGGAGGCTACACCTTC
>TRBD1|TRBJ1-1|TRBV10-2|15|-
CASGGRGTGLTEAFF
TGCGCCAGCGGAGGCCGGGGGACAGGGCTCACTGAAGCTTTCTTT
>-|TRBJ1-2|TRBV6-5|15|-
CASSPPGVLNYGYTF
TGTGCCAGCAGTCCCCCAGGGGTCCTTAACTATGGCTACACCTTC
>TRBD1|TRBJ1-4|TRBV2|16|-
CASSVPGQGPNEKLFF
TGTGCCAGCAGCGTCCCGGGACAGGGCCCTAATGAAAAACTGTTTTTT
>TRBD2|TRBJ2-7|TRBV4-1|15|-
CASSRVAGVRYEQYF
TGCGCCAGCAGCCGGGTAGCGGGAGTGCGTTACGAGCAGTACTTC
>-|TRBJ2-1|TRBV7-9|15|-
CASSFRLTSDNEQFF
TGTGCCAGCAGCTTTCGATTGACTAGTGACAATGAGCAGTTCTTC
>TRBD2|TRBJ2-1|TRBV15|19|-
CATSRERTSGRADYNEQFF
TGTGCCACCAGCAGAGAAAGGACTAGCGGGAGGGCCGACTACAATGAGCAGTTCTTC
>TRBD2|TRBJ2-1|TRBV24-1|17|-
CATSDSGLAGAVGEQFF
TGTGCCACCAGTGATTCGGGCCTAGCGGGAGCCGTCGGTGAGCAGTTCTTC
>TRBD2|TRBJ2-7|TRBV7-8|14|-
CASSFRGLPYEQYF
TGTGCCAGCAGCTTTAGGGGACTACCCTACGAGCAGTACTTC
>TRBD2|TRBJ2-7|TRBV27|15|-
CASSSYGGGPYEQYF
TGTGCCAGCAGTAGTTACGGGGGGGGTCCCTACGAGCAGTACTTC
>-|TRBJ2-2|TRBV5-5|18|once
CASSPYFSTSPNTGELFF
TGTGCCAGCAGCCCCTACTTCTCAACTAGCCCGAACACCGGGGAGCTGTTTTTT
>TRBD1|TRBJ2-2|TRBV9|15|-
CASSIRTGHTGELFF
TGTGCCAGCAGCATTCGGACAGGTCACACCGGGGAGCTGTTTTTT
>-|TRBJ2-5|TRBV7-9|13|-
CASSVGPQETQYF
TGTGCCAGCAGCGTGGGGCCCCAAGAGACCCAGTACTTC
>TRBD1|TRBJ2-7|TRBV7-9|18|-
CASSLGPGQGGQFYEQYF
TGTGCCAGCAGCTTAGGGCCGGGACAGGGAGGCCAATTTTACGAGCAGTACTTC
>-|TRBJ1-1|TRBV5-1|14|-
CASSSYIPGIEAFF
TGCGCCAGCAGCTCATACATCCCGGGGATTGAAGCTTTCTTT
>-|TRBJ2-2|TRBV10-1|12|-
CASAGESGELFF
TGCGCCAGCGCCGGGGAATCCGGGGAGCTGTTTTTT
>-|TRBJ2-5|TRBV19|15|-
CASSHRGGGVETQYF
TGTGCCAGTAGTCACCGGGGTGGAGGGGTGGAGACCCAGTACTTC
>TRBD2|TRBJ2-7|TRBV5-1|16|-
CASSPPGLAGVIEVYF
TGCGCCAGCAGCCCCCCTGGACTAGCGGGCGTCATCGAGGTGTACTTC
>-|TRBJ1-5|TRBV4-1|15|-
CASSQSHGGNQPQHF
TGCGCCAGCAGCCAGTCCCACGGGGGCAATCAGCCCCAGCATTTT
>TRBD2|TRBJ2-3|TRBV7-3|17|-
CASSLVASGRAADTQYF
TGTGCCAGCAGCTTAGTGGCTAGCGGGAGGGCAGCAGATACGCAGTATTTT
>-|TRBJ2-1|TRBV11-2|14|-
CASSPLTAYNEQFF
TGTGCCAGCAGCCCGCTAACCGCCTACAATGAGCAGTTCTTC
>-|TRBJ2-6|TRBV6-1|16|-
CASSEEEGSGANVLTF
TGTGCCAGCAGTGAAGAGGAGGGCTCTGGGGCCAACGTCCTGACTTTC
>-|TRBJ1-4|TRBV20-1|11|-
CSASNLKARFF
TGCAGTGCTAGTAACCTGAAGGCTAGGTTTTTT
>TRBD2|TRBJ2-7|TRBV2|16|-
CASSPRASGRDDEQYF
TGTGCCAGCAGCCCCCGAGCTAGCGGGAGGGATGACGAGCAGTACTTC
>-|TRBJ1-1|TRBV2|14|-
CASSDAMGGTEAFF
TGTGCCAGCAGTGACGCGATGGGGGGGACTGAAGCTTTCTTT
>-|TRBJ2-4|TRBV18|15|-
CASSPPGNGRYIQYF
TGTGCCAGCTCACCACCCGGGAACGGGAGATACATTCAGTACTTC